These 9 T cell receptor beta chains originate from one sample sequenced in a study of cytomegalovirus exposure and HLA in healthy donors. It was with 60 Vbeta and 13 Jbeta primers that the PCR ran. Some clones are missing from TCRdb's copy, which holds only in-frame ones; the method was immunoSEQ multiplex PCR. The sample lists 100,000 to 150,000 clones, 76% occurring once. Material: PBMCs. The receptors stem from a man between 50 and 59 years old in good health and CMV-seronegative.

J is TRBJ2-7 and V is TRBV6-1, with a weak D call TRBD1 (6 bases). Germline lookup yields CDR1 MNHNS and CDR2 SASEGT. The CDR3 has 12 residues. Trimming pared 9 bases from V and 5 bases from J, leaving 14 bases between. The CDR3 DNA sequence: TGTGCCAGTACTCGGGACATCGACGAGCAGTACTTC. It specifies CASTRDIDEQYF.

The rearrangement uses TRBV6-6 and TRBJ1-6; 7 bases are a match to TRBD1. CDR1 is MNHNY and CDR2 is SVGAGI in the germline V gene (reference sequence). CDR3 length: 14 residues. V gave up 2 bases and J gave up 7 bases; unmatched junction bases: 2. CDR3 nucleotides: TGTGCCAGCAGTTACGCAGGGGGAAATTCACCCCTCCACTTT. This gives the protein CASSYAGGNSPLHF.

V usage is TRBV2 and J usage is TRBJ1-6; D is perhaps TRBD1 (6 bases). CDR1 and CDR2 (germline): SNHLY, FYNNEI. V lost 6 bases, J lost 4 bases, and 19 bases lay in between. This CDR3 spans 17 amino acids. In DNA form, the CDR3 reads TGTGCCAGCAGAGACTACAAGCAGGGGTTGTATAATTCACCCCTCCACTTT. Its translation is CASRDYKQGLYNSPLHF.

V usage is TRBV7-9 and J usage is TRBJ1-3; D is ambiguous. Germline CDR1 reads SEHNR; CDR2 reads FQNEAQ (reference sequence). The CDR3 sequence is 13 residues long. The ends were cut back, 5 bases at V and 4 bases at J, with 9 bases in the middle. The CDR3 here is CASSREPGNTIYF. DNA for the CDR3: TGTGCCAGCAGCCGGGAACCCGGAAACACCATATATTTT.

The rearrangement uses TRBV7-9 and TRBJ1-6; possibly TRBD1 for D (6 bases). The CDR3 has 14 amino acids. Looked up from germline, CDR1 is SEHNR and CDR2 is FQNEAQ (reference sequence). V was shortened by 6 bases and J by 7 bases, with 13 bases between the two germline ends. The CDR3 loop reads CASSWAQGNSPLHF. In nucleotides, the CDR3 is TGTGCCAGCAGTTGGGCTCAGGGGAATTCACCCCTCCACTTT. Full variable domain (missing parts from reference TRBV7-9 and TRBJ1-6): DTGVSQNPRHKITKRGQNVTFRCDPISEHNRLYWYRQTLGQGPEFLTYFQNEAQLEKSRLLSDRFSAERPKGSFSTLEIQRTEQGDSAMYLCASSWAQGNSPLHFGNGTRLTVT.

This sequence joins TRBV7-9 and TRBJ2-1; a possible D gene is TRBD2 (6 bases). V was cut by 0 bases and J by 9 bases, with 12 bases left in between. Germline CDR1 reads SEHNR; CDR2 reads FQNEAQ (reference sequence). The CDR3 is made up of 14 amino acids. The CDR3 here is CASSLAGTQPEQFF. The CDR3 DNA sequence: TGTGCCAGCAGCTTAGCTGGGACTCAACCTGAGCAGTTCTTC.

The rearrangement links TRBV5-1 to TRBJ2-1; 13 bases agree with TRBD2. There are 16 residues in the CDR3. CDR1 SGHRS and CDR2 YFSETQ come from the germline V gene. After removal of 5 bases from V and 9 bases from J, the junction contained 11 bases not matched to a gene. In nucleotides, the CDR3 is TGCGCCAGCAGATCCTCACTAGCGGGGGGGGCGGGTGAGCAGTTCTTC. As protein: CASRSSLAGGAGEQFF. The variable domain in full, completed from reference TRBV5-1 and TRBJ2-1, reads KAGVTQTPRYLIKTRGQQVTLSCSPISGHRSVSWYQQTPGQGLQFLFEYFSETQRNKGNFPGRFSGRQFSNSRSEMNVSTLELGDSALYLCASRSSLAGGAGEQFFGPGTRLTVL.

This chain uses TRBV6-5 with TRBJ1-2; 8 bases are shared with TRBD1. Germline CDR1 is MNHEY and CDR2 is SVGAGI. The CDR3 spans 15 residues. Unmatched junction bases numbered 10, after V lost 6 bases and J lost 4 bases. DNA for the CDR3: TGTGCCAGCAGGGCCGGGACAGGCAGGTTCTATGGCTACACCTTC. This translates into CASRAGTGRFYGYTF.

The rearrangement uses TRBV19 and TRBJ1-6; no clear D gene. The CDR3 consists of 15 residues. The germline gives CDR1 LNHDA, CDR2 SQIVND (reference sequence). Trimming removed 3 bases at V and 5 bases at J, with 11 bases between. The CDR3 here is CASSIQQPNNSPLHF. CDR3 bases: TGTGCCAGTAGTATCCAACAGCCCAATAATTCACCCCTCCACTTT.